This paragraph covers one TCR beta chain sequence. The record originates from a study of blood T cell repertoires in COVID-19. Study-level information: Whether acute or convalescent, the COVID-19 samples came from the United States, Italy and Spain. Nucleic acid was either cDNA or gDNA, and it came from T cells, B-cell-depleted T cells, or PBMCs.

Authors' processing steps: How many nucleated cells were present was estimated from reference gene primer amplification. Clones were read by immunoSEQ multiplex PCR, and TCRdb kept only the in-frame ones, dropping some. For V, J and clone size, that table is used; D and trimming come from the DNA. The table shows 300,000 or so clones, with 89% occurring only once. Germline CDR1 MGHRA, CDR2 YSYEKL. V was clipped by 1 base and J by 3 bases; unmatched bases: 5. The CDR3 contains 16 residues. This clonotype originated in a man in his late teens or twenties who had recovered from COVID-19. J is TRBJ2-1 and V is TRBV4-1; 8 nucleotides agree with TRBD2. The sample taken for sequencing was peripheral blood. CDR3 loop: CASSQARSGSYNEQFF. DNA for the CDR3: TGCGCCAGCAGCCAAGCGCGAAGCGGGAGCTACAATGAGCAGTTCTTC.